The clone carrying this TCR beta chain was observed a handful of times. This specimen belongs to a study of early T cells in non-severe SARS-CoV-2 infection. The overall study: The input, bulk RNA from unsorted whole blood, was sequenced, and chains were unpaired.

The CDR3 loop spans 16 amino acids. With V trimmed by 1 base and J by 4 bases, 4 bases remained unmatched. Germline loops: CDR1 MGHRA, CDR2 YSYEKL. Via MiXCR, TCRdb re-called the 5' RACE reads, giving one row per CDR3 protein. This table holds roughly 41,000 distinct CDR3 sequences, roughly 5.9% found once. The chain carries TRBV4-1 and TRBJ2-2, with 9 bases identical to TRBD2. This receptor was identified in an adult who was a healthcare worker with PCR-confirmed SARS-CoV-2 infection or an uninfected control (not recorded which). Sequences were obtained from whole blood. The CDR3 sequence is CASSQGRGGGTGELFF. In DNA form, the CDR3 reads TGCGCCAGCAGCCAAGGGCGGGGGGGAGGCACCGGGGAGCTGTTTTTT.